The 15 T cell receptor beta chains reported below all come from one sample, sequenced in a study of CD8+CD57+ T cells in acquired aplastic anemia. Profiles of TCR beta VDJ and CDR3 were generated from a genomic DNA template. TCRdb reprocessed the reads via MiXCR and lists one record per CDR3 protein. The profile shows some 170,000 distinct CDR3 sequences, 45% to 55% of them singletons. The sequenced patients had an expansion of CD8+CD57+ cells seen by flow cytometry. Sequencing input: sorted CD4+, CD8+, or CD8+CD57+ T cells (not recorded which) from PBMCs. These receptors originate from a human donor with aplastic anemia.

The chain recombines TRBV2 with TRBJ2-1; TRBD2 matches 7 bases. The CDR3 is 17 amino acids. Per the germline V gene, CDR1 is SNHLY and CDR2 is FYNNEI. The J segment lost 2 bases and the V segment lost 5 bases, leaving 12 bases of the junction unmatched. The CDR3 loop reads CASSFLRFGGTYNEQFF. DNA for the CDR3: TGTGCCAGCAGTTTCCTCAGGTTCGGGGGGACCTACAATGAGCAGTTCTTC.

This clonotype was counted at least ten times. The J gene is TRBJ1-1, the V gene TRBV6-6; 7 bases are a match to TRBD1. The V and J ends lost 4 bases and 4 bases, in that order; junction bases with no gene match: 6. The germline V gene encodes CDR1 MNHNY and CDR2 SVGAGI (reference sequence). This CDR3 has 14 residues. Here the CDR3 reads CASSWTGRATEAFF. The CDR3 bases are TGTGCCAGCAGTTGGACAGGAAGGGCCACTGAAGCTTTCTTT.

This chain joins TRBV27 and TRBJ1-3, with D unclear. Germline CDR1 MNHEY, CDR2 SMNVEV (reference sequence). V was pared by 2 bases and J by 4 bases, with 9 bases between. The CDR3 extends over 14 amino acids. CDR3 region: CASSLQGRGNTIYF. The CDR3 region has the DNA TGTGCCAGCAGTTTACAAGGGCGAGGAAACACCATATATTTT.

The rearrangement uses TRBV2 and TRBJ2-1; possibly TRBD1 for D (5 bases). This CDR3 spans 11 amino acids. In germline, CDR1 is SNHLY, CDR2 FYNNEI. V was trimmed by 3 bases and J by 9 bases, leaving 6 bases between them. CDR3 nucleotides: TGTGCCAGCAGTGATAGGGGTGAGCAGTTCTTC. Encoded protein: CASSDRGEQFF.

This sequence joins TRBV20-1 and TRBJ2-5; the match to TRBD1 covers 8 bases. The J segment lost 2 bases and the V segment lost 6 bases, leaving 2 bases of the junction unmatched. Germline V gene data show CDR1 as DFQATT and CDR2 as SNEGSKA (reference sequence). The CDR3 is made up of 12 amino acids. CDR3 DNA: TGCAGTGCGACAGGGGAACAAGAGACCCAGTACTTC. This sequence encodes CSATGEQETQYF.

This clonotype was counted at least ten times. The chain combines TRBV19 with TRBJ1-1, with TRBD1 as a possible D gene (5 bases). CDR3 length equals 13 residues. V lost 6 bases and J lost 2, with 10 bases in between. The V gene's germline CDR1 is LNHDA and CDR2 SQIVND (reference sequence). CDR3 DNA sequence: TGTGCCAGTAGCCATCAGGGTAACACTGAAGCTTTCTTT. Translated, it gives CASSHQGNTEAFF. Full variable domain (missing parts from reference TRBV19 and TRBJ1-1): DGGITQSPKYLFRKEGQNVTLSCEQNLNHDAMYWYRQDPGQGLRLIYYSQIVNDFQKGDIAEGYSVSREKKESFPLTVTSAQKNPTAFYLCASSHQGNTEAFFGQGTRLTVV.

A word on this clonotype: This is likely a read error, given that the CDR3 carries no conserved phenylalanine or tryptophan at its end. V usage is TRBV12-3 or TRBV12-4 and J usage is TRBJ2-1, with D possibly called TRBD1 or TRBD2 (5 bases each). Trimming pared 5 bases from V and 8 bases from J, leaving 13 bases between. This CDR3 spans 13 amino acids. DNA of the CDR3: TGTGCCAGCAGTCGGGACGGCGGCTATGAGCAGTTCTCC. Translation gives CASSRDGGYEQFS.

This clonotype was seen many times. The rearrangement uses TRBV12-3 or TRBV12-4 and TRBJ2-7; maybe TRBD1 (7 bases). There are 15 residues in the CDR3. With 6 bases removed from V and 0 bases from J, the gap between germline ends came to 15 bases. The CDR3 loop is CASSGGGAGSYEQYF. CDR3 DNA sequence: TGTGCCAGCAGCGGAGGGGGCGCCGGCTCCTACGAGCAGTACTTC.

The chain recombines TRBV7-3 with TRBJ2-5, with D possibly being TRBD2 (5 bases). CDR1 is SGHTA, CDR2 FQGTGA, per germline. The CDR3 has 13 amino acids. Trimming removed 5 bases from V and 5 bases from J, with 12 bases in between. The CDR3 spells CASSPDPGETQYF. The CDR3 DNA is TGTGCCAGCAGCCCAGATCCGGGGGAGACCCAGTACTTC.

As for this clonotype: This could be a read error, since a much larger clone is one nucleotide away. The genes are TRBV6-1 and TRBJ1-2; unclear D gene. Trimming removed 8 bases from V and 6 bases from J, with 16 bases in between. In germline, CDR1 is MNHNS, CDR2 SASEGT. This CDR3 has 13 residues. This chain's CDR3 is CASGPSGYDGYTF. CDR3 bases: TGTGCCAGCGGCCCGTCCGGGTACGATGGCTACACCTTC.

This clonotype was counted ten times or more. CDR3 sequence reads: CASSQTRRGMNTEAFF. DNA for the CDR3: TGCGCCAGCAGCCAGACAAGGAGAGGGATGAACACTGAAGCTTTCTTT. The chain uses TRBV5-1 and TRBJ1-1, with D unclear. Trimming stripped 4 bases from V and 0 bases from J, with 16 bases between. The V gene's germline CDR1 is SGHRS and CDR2 YFSETQ. The CDR3 extends over 16 amino acids.

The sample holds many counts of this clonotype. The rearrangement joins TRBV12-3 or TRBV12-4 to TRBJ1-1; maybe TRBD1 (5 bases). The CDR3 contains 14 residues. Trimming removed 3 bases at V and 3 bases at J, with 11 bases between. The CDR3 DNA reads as TGTGCCAGCAGTTTCCAGGAAGGGGACACTGAAGCTTTCTTT. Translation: CASSFQEGDTEAFF.

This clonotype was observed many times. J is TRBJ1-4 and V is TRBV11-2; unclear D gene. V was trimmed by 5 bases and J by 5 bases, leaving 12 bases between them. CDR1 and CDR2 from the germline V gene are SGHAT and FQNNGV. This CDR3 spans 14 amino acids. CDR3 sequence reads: CASSLRPRNEKLFF. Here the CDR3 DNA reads TGTGCCAGCAGCCTGAGACCGAGAAATGAAAAACTGTTTTTT.

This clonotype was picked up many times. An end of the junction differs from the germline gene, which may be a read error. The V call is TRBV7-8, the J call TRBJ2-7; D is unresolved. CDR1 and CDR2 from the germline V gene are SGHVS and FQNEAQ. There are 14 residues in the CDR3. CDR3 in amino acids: CASSFDPNSHEQYF. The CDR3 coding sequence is TGTGCCAGCAGCTTCGACCCTAACTCCCACGAGCAGTACTTC.

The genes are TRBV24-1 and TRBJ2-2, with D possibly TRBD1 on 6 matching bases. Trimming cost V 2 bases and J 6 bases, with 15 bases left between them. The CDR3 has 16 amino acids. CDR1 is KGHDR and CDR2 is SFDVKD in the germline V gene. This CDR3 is CATSDSIRGSAGELFF. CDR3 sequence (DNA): TGTGCCACCAGTGATTCGATCAGGGGAAGTGCCGGGGAGCTGTTTTTT.